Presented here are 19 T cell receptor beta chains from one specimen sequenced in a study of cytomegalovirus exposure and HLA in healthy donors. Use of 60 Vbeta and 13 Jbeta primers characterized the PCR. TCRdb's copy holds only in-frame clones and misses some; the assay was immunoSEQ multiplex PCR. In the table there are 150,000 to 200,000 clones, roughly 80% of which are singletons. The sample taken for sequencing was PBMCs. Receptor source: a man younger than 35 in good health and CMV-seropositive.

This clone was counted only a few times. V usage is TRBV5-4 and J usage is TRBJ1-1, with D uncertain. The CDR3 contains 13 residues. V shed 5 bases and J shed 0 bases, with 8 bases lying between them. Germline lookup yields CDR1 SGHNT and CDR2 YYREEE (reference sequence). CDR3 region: CASRLSLNTEAFF. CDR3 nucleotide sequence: TGTGCCAGCAGACTAAGTCTGAACACTGAAGCTTTCTTT.

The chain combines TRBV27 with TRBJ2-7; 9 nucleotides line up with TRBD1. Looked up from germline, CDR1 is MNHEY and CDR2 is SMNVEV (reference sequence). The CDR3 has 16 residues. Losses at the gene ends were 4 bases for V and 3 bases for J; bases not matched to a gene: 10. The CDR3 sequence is CASSSTGTGIYYEQYF. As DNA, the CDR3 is TGTGCCAGCAGTTCAACCGGGACAGGGATATACTACGAGCAGTACTTC.

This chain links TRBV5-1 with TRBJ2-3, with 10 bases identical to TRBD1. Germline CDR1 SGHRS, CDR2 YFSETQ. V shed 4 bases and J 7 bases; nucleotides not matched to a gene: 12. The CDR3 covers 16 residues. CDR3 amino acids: CASSADAGQGFYTQYF. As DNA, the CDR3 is TGCGCCAGCAGCGCGGACGCGGGACAGGGGTTTTATACGCAGTATTTT.

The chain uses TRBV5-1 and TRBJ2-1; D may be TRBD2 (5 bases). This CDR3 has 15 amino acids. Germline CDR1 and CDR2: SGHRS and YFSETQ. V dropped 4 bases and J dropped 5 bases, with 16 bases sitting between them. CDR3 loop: CASSPPGNEHNEQFF. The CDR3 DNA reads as TGCGCCAGCAGCCCACCCGGGAACGAACACAATGAGCAGTTCTTC. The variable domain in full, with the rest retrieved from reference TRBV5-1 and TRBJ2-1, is KAGVTQTPRYLIKTRGQQVTLSCSPISGHRSVSWYQQTPGQGLQFLFEYFSETQRNKGNFPGRFSGRQFSNSRSEMNVSTLELGDSALYLCASSPPGNEHNEQFFGPGTRLTVL.

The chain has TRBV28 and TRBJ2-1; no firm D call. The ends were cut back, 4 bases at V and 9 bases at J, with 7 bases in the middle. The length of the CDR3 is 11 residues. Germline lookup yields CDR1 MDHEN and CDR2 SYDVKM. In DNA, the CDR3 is TGTGCCAGCAGTTGGCTCCGTGAGCAGTTCTTC. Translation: CASSWLREQFF. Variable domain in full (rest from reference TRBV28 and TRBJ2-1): DVKVTQSSRYLVKRTGEKVFLECVQDMDHENMFWYRQDPGLGLRLIYFSYDVKMKEKGDIPEGYSVSREKKERFSLILESASTNQTSMYLCASSWLREQFFGPGTRLTVL.

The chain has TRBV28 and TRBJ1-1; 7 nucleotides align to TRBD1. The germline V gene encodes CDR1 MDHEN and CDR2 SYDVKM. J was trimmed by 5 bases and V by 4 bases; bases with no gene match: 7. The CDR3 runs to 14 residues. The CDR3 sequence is CASSSDRVGTEAFF. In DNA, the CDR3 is TGTGCCAGCAGTTCAGACAGGGTGGGGACTGAAGCTTTCTTT.

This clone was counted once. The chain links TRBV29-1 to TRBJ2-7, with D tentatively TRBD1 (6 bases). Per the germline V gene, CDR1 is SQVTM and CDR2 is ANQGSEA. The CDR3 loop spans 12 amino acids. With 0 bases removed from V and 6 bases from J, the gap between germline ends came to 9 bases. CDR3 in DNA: TGCAGCGTTGAAGACAGGGGTTGCGAGCAGTACTTC. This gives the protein CSVEDRGCEQYF.

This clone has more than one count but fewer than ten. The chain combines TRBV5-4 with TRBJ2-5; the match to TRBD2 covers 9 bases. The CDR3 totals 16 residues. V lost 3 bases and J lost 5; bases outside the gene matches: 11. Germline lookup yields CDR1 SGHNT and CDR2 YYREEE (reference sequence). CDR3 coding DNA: TGTGCCAGCAGCTCGACAAGCGGGAGGTTGGAGGAGACCCAGTACTTC. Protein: CASSSTSGRLEETQYF. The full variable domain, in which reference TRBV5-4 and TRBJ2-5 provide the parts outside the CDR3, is ETGVTQSPTHLIKTRGQQVTLRCSSQSGHNTVSWYQQALGQGPQFIFQYYREEENGRGNFPPRFSGLQFPNYSSELNVNALELDDSALYLCASSSTSGRLEETQYFGPGTRLLVL.

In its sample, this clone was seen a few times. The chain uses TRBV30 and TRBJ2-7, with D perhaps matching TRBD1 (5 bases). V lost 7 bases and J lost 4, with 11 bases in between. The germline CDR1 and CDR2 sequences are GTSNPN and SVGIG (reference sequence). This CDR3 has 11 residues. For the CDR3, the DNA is TGTGCCTACGCCAGGGTTTACGAGCAGTACTTC. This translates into CAYARVYEQYF.

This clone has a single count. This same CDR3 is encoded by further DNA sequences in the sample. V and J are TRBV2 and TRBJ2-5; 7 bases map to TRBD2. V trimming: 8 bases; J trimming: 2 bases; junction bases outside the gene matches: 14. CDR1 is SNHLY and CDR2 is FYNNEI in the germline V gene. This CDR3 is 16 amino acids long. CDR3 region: CASWALLAPLQETQYF. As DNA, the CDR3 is TGTGCCAGCTGGGCACTACTAGCGCCCCTACAAGAGACCCAGTACTTC.

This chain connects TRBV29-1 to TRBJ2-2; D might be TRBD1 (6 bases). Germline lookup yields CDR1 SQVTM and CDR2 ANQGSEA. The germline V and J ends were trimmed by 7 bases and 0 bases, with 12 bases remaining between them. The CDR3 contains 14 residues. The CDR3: CSGTGTSNTGELFF. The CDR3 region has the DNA TGCAGCGGTACCGGGACATCGAACACCGGGGAGCTGTTTTTT.

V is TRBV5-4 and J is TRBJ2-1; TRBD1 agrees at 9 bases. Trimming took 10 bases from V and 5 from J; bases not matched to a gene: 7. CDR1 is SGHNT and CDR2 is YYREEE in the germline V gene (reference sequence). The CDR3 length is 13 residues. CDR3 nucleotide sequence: TGTGCCTACGAACAGGGGGCCAACAATGAGCAGTTCTTC. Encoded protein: CAYEQGANNEQFF.

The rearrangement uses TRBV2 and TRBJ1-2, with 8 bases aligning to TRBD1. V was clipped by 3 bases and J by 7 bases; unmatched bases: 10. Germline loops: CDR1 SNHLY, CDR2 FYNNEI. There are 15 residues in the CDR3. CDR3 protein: CASSDPWQGAGGYTF. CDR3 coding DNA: TGTGCCAGCAGTGATCCATGGCAGGGGGCCGGTGGCTACACCTTC.

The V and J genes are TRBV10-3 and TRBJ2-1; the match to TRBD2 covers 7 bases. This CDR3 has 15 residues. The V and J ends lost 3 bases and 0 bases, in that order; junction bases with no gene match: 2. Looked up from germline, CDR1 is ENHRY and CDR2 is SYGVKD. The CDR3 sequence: CAISEAGSSYNEQFF. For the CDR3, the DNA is TGTGCCATCAGTGAAGCGGGGAGCTCCTACAATGAGCAGTTCTTC.

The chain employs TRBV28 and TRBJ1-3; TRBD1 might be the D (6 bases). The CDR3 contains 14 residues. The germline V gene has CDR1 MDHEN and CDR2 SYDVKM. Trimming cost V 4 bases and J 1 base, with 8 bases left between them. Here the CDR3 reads CASSWTVSGNTIYF. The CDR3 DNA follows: TGTGCCAGCAGTTGGACAGTTTCTGGAAACACCATATATTTT.

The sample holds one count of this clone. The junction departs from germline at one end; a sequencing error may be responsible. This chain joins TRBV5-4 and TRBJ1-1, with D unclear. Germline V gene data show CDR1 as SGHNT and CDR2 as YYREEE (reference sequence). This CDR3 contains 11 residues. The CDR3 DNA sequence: TGTGCCAGCAACTTGGGAGGTGAGTCTTTCTTT. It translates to CASNLGGESFF.

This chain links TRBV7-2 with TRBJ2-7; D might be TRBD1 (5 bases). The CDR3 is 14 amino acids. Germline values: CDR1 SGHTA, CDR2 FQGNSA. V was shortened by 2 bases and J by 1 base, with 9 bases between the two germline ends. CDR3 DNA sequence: TGTGCCAGCAGCTTAAACAGGATATCCTACGAGCAGTACTTC. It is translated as CASSLNRISYEQYF.

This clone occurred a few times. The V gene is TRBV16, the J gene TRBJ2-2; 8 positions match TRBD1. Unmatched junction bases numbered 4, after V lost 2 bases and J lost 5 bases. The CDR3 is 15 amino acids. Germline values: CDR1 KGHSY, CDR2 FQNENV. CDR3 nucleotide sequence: TGTGCCAGCAGCCAAGGACAGGGAAAAACCGGGGAGCTGTTTTTT. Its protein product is CASSQGQGKTGELFF.

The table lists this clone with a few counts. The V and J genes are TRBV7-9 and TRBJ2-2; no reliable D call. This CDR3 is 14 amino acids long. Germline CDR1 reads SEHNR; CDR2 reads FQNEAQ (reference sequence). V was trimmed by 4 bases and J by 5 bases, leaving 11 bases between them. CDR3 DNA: TGTGCCAGCAGCTCCAGCTACGGGACCGGGGAGCTGTTTTTT. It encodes CASSSSYGTGELFF.